These 17 T cell receptor beta chains share one sample of origin, sequenced in a study of blood T cell repertoires in COVID-19. Measured with immunoSEQ multiplex PCR; TCRdb has only the in-frame clones, and not every one. The sample lists roughly 92,000 clones, 87% occurring once. Material for sequencing was peripheral blood. Source of these receptors: a human donor with acute or convalescent COVID-19. The donor label of this sample is uncertain.

CDR3 loop: CASSYSLRTGGTEAFF. DNA of the CDR3: TGTGCCAGCAGTTACAGCCTTCGGACAGGGGGAACTGAAGCTTTCTTT. The V and J genes are TRBV6-5 and TRBJ1-1; 10 bases line up with TRBD1. Per the germline V gene, CDR1 is MNHEY and CDR2 is SVGAGI. There are 16 residues in the CDR3. The junction had 8 bases not matched to a gene; V was cut back by 2 bases and J by 5 bases.

This chain uses TRBV6-1 with TRBJ2-3; TRBD1 matches at 7 bases. CDR3 length: 15 amino acids. Trimming cost V 1 base and J 6 bases; bases outside gene matches: 7. CDR1 is MNHNS, CDR2 SASEGT, per germline. This CDR3 reads CASSEEVGGGDTQYF. Here the CDR3 DNA reads TGTGCCAGCAGTGAAGAGGTAGGGGGCGGGGATACGCAGTATTTT.

This clone has a single count. The germline gene is not matched at one end of the junction; a read error may be the cause. Here the CDR3 reads CAGSLRDSYGYTF. CDR3 nucleotide sequence: TGTGCCGGCAGTTTAAGGGACAGCTATGGCTACACCTTC. This rearrangement joins TRBV27 to TRBJ1-2; 7 nucleotides agree with TRBD1. From germline, CDR1 is MNHEY and CDR2 SMNVEV (reference sequence). The CDR3 covers 13 residues.

J is TRBJ2-3 and V is TRBV5-5; no reliable D call. Trimming took off 0 bases at V and 0 bases at J, with 5 bases between the two ends. This CDR3 is 14 amino acids long. Germline CDR1 and CDR2: SGHKS and YYEKEE (reference sequence). Here the CDR3 reads CASSLAGSTDTQYF. The DNA of the CDR3 is TGTGCCAGCAGCTTGGCGGGTAGCACAGATACGCAGTATTTT.

The V and J genes are TRBV28 and TRBJ1-5; D is unresolved. Germline V gene sequence: CDR1 MDHEN, CDR2 SYDVKM. This CDR3 is built from 15 residues. Trimming left V 3 bases short and J 4 bases short, with 13 bases between. The CDR3 DNA sequence: TGTGCCAGCAGTTTTGCCCTCGGGTCGAATCAGCCCCAGCATTTT. Translated: CASSFALGSNQPQHF.

The chain combines TRBV18 with TRBJ2-3; no clear D gene. From germline, CDR1 is KGHSH and CDR2 LQKENI. Between the trimmed V and J ends, which lost 0 bases and 2 bases, there was a span of 6 bases. The CDR3 sequence is 14 residues long. In nucleotides, the CDR3 is TGTGCCAGCTCACCACCGGCCACCACAGATACGCAGTATTTT. This sequence encodes CASSPPATTDTQYF.

This clone was detected only once. The chain is built from TRBV7-9 and TRBJ2-3; 14 bases fit TRBD2. Germline V gene data show CDR1 as SEHNR and CDR2 as FQNEAQ (reference sequence). After removal of 8 bases from V and 2 bases from J, the junction contained 3 bases not matched to a gene. The CDR3 loop spans 15 amino acids. CDR3 sequence (DNA): TGTGCCAGCGGGACTAGCGGGGGTTCCACAGATACGCAGTATTTT. Its translation is CASGTSGGSTDTQYF.

The table lists this clone with a count of one. The rearrangement uses TRBV18 and TRBJ2-1; D is perhaps TRBD1 (5 bases). CDR3 length: 15 residues. Trimming removed 6 bases at V and 6 bases at J, with 18 bases between. The germline gives CDR1 KGHSH, CDR2 LQKENI. The CDR3 sequence: CASSQGRAAGNEQFF. The CDR3 nucleotides are TGTGCCAGCTCTCAAGGCAGGGCCGCCGGCAATGAGCAGTTCTTC.

This rearrangement joins TRBV10-3 to TRBJ1-2; maybe TRBD1 (6 bases). This CDR3 is 14 amino acids long. The V and J ends lost 3 bases and 2 bases respectively, with 10 bases between them. Looked up from germline, CDR1 is ENHRY and CDR2 is SYGVKD. The CDR3 coding sequence is TGTGCCATCAGTGACCCCGACAGGAACTATGGCTACACCTTC. Residues: CAISDPDRNYGYTF.

The chain is built from TRBV5-4 and TRBJ1-1; 11 bases match TRBD1. The J segment lost 5 bases and the V segment lost 4 bases, leaving 10 bases of the junction unmatched. This CDR3 is 16 amino acids long. Germline V gene lookup returns CDR1 SGHNT and CDR2 YYREEE (reference sequence). The CDR3 region is CASSQPGQGARTEAFF. The CDR3 DNA follows: TGTGCCAGCAGCCAACCCGGACAGGGGGCTAGAACTGAAGCTTTCTTT.

This clone was observed once. This chain links TRBV30 with TRBJ1-5; D gene ambiguous. The CDR3 consists of 13 residues. Trimming cost V 2 bases and J 4 bases, with 9 bases left between them. Germline loops: CDR1 GTSNPN, CDR2 SVGIG (reference sequence). This CDR3 is CAWSIQDNQPQHF. For the CDR3, the DNA is TGTGCCTGGAGTATTCAGGATAATCAGCCCCAGCATTTT.

The gene calls are TRBV29-1 and TRBJ2-7; 9 nucleotides line up with TRBD1. This CDR3 is built from 12 residues. Germline V lookup: CDR1 SQVTM, CDR2 ANQGSEA. Unmatched junction bases numbered 4, after V lost 3 bases and J lost 7 bases. CDR3 residues: CSVEGQGTEQYF. The CDR3, as DNA: TGCAGCGTTGAGGGACAGGGTACGGAGCAGTACTTC.

This chain links TRBV6-6 with TRBJ2-4; 7 nucleotides match TRBD1. V was clipped by 7 bases and J by 6 bases; unmatched bases: 9. The CDR3 is made up of 14 amino acids. Germline V gives CDR1 MNHNY, CDR2 SVGAGI (reference sequence). The CDR3 DNA follows: TGTGCCAGCATGCCGTCGGCAGGGGGAAACATTCAGTACTTC. Its protein is CASMPSAGGNIQYF.

V gene TRBV11-2 combines with J gene TRBJ2-1, with D perhaps TRBD2 (5 bases). Germline lookup yields CDR1 SGHAT and CDR2 FQNNGV. The CDR3 extends over 14 amino acids. V was cut by 5 bases and J by 2 bases, with 10 bases left in between. DNA for the CDR3: TGTGCCAGCAGCCGATTGGGAGCCTACAATGAGCAGTTCTTC. Translated: CASSRLGAYNEQFF.

The genes are TRBV28 and TRBJ1-6; 7 bases align to TRBD1. The CDR3 spans 15 residues. Germline CDR1 reads MDHEN; CDR2 reads SYDVKM. After removal of 4 bases from V and 10 bases from J, the junction contained 10 bases not matched to a gene. The CDR3 loop is CASSSRGQVTSPLHF. The DNA of the CDR3 is TGTGCCAGCAGTTCCCGTGGACAGGTTACCTCACCCCTCCACTTT.

The rearrangement uses TRBV7-3 and TRBJ1-1, with 9 bases that match TRBD1. The CDR3 consists of 15 residues. The germline V gene encodes CDR1 SGHTA and CDR2 FQGTGA. J gave up 1 base and V 5 bases, and 5 bases lay outside the gene matches. The CDR3 nucleotides are TGTGCCAGCAGCGCGACAGGGGGAGAGAACACTGAAGCTTTCTTT. It translates to CASSATGGENTEAFF.

This clone was observed a few times. The CDR3 DNA follows: TGTGCCAGCAGCTCAACCTACATGGGACAGGCCGCCCTCACCTTC. Translated, it gives CASSSTYMGQAALTF. V usage is TRBV4-2 and J usage is TRBJ1-2; 8 nucleotides align to TRBD1. CDR3 length equals 15 residues. CDR1 and CDR2 from the germline V gene are LGHNA and YNFKEQ. The junction had 18 bases not matched to a gene; V was cut back by 5 bases and J by 13 bases.